The clone carrying this T cell receptor beta chain has ten or more counts. These data originate in a study of blood T cell repertoires in COVID-19. For the study at large: Samples representing acute and convalescent COVID-19 were sourced from the United States, Italy and Spain. PBMCs, B-cell-depleted T cells, or T cells were the source of the cDNA or gDNA that made up the material.

Patients from Seattle were sampled longitudinally, starting during active infection. TCRdb's copy holds only in-frame clones and misses some; the assay was immunoSEQ multiplex PCR. This table holds 260,000 or so clones, roughly four fifths found once. Germline lookup yields CDR1 SEHNR and CDR2 FQNEAQ (reference sequence). The CDR3 length is 15 residues. V lost 1 base to trimming and J lost 1 base, with 10 bases between them. This chain uses TRBV7-9 with TRBJ1-1, with unresolved D. This receptor was obtained from a woman aged 80 or older with COVID-19, enrolled during active disease. Sample: peripheral blood. CDR3 loop: CASSLVGGSNTEAFF. The DNA for the CDR3 is TGTGCCAGCAGCTTAGTGGGAGGGTCGAACACTGAAGCTTTCTTT.